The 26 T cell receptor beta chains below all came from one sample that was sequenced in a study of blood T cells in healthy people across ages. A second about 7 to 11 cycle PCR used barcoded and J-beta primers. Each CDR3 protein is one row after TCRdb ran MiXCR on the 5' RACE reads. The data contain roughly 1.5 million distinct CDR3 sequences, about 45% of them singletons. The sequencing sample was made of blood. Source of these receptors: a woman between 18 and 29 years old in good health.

The CDR3 coding sequence is TGTGCCAGCAGCTTAGAGAACCAGGAAAAGGAGCAGTACTTC. Its protein is CASSLENQEKEQYF. V gene TRBV7-9 combines with J gene TRBJ2-7; D is unclear. Trimming took off 1 base at V and 7 bases at J, with 14 bases between the two ends. Germline CDR1 and CDR2: SEHNR and FQNEAQ (reference sequence). The CDR3 is made up of 14 amino acids.

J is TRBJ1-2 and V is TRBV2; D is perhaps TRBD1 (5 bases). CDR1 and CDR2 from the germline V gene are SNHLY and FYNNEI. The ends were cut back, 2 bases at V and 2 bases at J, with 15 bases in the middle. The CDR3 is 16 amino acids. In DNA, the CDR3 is TGTGCCAGCAGTGAATCACGCCGGGACCTAAACTATGGCTACACCTTC. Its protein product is CASSESRRDLNYGYTF.

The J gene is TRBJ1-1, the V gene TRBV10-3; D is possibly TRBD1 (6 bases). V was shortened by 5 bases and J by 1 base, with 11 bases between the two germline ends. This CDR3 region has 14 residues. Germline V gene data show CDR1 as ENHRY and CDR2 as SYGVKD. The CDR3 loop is CAISWGTPNTEAFF. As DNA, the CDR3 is TGTGCCATCAGTTGGGGGACACCGAACACTGAAGCTTTCTTT.

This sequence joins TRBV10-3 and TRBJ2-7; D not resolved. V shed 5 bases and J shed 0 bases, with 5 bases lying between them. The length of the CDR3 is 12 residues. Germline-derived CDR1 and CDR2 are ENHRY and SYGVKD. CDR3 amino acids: CAISLGSYEQYF. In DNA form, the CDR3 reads TGTGCCATCAGTTTAGGCTCCTACGAGCAGTACTTC.

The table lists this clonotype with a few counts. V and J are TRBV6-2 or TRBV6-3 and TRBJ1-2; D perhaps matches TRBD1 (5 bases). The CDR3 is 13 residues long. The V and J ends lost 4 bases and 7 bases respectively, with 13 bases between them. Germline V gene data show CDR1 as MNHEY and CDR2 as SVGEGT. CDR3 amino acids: CASSWGMRSGYTF. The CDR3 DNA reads TGTGCCAGCAGTTGGGGGATGCGGAGTGGCTACACCTTC.

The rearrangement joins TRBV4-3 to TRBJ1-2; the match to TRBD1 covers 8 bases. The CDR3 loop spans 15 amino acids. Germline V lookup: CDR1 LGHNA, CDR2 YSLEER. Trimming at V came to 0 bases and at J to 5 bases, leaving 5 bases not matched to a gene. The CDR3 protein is CASSQDPGGAYGYTF. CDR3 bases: TGCGCCAGCAGCCAAGATCCAGGGGGCGCGTATGGCTACACCTTC.

CDR3 DNA sequence: TGTGCCAGCAGTAGGAATCCGGGACTAGCGGGGGGCGCCTACAATGAGCAGTTCTTC. It translates to CASSRNPGLAGGAYNEQFF. V gene TRBV27 combines with J gene TRBJ2-1; 15 nucleotides line up with TRBD2. Germline V CDR1 and CDR2: MNHEY, SMNVEV (reference sequence). The CDR3 covers 19 residues. With V trimmed by 5 bases and J by 2 bases, 10 bases remained unmatched.

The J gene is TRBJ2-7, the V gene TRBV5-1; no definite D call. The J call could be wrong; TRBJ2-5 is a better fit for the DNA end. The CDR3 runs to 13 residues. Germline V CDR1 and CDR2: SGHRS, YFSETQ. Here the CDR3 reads CASSWPSGETQYF. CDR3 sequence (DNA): TGCGCCAGCAGCTGGCCCAGTGGAGAGACCCAGTACTTC.

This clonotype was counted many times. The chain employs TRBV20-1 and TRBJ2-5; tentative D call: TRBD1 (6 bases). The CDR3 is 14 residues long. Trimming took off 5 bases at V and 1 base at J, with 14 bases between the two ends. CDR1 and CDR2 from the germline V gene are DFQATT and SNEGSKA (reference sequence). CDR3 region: CSAGTGSLQETQYF. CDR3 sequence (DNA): TGCAGTGCTGGTACAGGGAGTCTCCAAGAGACCCAGTACTTC.

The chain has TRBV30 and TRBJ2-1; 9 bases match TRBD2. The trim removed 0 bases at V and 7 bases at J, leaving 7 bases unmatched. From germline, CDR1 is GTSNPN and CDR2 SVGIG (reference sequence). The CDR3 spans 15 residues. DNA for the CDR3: TGTGCCTGGAGTGTATCGGCGGGAGGGTTTAATGAGCAGTTCTTC. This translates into CAWSVSAGGFNEQFF. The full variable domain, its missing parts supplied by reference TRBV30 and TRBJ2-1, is SQTIHQWPATLVQPVGSPLSLECTVEGTSNPNLYWYRQAAGRGLQLLFYSVGIGQISSEVPQNLSASRPQDRQFILSSKKLLLSDSGFYLCAWSVSAGGFNEQFFGPGTRLTVL.

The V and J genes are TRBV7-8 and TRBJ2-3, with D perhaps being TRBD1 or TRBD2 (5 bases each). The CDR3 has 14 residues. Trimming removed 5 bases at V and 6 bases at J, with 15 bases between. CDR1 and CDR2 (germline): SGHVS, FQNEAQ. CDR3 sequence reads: CASSPGPPGDTQYF. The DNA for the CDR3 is TGTGCCAGCAGCCCGGGACCACCGGGGGATACGCAGTATTTT.

This chain's CDR3 is CASSLGRPSYEQYF. CDR3 nucleotides: TGTGCCAGCAGCCTCGGACGACCGTCCTACGAGCAGTACTTC. V is TRBV3-1 and J is TRBJ2-7, with D unclear. CDR1 and CDR2 (germline): LGHDT, YNNKEL (reference sequence). The CDR3 totals 14 residues. Trimming cost V 4 bases and J 1 base, with 11 bases left between them.

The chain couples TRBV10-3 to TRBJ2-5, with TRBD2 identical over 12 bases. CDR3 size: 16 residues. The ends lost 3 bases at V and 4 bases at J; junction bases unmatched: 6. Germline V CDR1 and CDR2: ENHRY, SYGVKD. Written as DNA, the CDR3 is TGTGCCATCAGTGATGAACTAGCGGGGGGCTCAGAGACCCAGTACTTC. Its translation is CAISDELAGGSETQYF.

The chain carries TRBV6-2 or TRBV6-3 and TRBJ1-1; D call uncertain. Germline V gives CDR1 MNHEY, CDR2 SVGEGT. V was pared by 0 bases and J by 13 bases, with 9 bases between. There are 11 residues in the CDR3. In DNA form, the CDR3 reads TGTGCCAGCAGTTACTCTGAGATGGTTTTCTTT. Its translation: CASSYSEMVFF.

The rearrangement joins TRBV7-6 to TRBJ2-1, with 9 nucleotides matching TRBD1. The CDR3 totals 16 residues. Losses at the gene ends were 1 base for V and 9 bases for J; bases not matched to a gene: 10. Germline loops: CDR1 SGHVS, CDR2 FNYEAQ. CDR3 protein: CASSLDAGQGVLEQFF. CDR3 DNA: TGTGCCAGCAGCTTAGACGCGGGACAGGGAGTCCTTGAGCAGTTCTTC.

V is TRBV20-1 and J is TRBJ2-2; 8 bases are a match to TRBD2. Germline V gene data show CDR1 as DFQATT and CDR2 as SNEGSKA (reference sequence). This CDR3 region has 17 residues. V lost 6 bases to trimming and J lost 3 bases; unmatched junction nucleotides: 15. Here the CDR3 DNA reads TGCAGTGCCGGGGGGCTAAGCGGGGGCGCTTACACCGGGGAGCTGTTTTTT. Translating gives CSAGGLSGGAYTGELFF.

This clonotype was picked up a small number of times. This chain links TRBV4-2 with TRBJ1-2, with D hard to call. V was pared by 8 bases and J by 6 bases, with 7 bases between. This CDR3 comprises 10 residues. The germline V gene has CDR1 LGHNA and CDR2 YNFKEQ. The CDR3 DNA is TGTGCCAGCGGGAATAATGGCTACACCTTC. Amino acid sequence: CASGNNGYTF.

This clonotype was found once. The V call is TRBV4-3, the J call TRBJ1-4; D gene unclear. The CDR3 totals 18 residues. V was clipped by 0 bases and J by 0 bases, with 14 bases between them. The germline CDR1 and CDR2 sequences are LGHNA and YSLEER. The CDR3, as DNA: TGCGCCAGCAGCCAAGATACCCGAAGCCCGTCAACTAATGAAAAACTGTTTTTT. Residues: CASSQDTRSPSTNEKLFF.

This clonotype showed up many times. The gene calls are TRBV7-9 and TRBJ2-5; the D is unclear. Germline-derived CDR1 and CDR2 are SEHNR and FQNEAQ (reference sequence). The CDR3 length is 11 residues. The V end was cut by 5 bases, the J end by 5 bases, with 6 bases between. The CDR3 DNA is TGTGCCAGCAGCGTTCTGGAGACCCAGTACTTC. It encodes CASSVLETQYF.

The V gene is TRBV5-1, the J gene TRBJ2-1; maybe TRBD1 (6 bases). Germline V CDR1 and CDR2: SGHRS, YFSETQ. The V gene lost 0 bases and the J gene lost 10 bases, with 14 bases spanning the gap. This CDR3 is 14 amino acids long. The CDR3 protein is CASSLGPRGQEQFF. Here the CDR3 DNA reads TGCGCCAGCAGCTTGGGGCCGAGAGGACAGGAGCAGTTCTTC. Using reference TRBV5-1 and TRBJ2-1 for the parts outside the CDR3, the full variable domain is KAGVTQTPRYLIKTRGQQVTLSCSPISGHRSVSWYQQTPGQGLQFLFEYFSETQRNKGNFPGRFSGRQFSNSRSEMNVSTLELGDSALYLCASSLGPRGQEQFFGPGTRLTVL.

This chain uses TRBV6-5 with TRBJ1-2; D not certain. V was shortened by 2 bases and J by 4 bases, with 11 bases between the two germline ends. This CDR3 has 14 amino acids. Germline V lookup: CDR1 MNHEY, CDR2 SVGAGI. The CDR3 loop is CASSYMGLIYGYTF. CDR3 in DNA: TGTGCCAGCAGTTACATGGGCTTGATCTATGGCTACACCTTC.

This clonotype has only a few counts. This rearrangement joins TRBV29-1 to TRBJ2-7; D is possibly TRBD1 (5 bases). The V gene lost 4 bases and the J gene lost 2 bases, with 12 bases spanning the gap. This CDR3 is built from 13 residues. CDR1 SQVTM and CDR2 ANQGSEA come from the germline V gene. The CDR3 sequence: CSVARQNPYEQYF. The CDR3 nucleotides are TGCAGCGTTGCAAGACAGAACCCCTACGAGCAGTACTTC.

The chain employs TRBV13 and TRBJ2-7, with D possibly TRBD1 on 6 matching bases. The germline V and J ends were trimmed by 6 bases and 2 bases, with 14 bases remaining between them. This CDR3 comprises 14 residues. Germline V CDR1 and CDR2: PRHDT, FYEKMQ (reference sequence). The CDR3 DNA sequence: TGTGCCAGCAGGTCTACAGGGCGAACCTACGAGCAGTACTTC. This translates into CASRSTGRTYEQYF.

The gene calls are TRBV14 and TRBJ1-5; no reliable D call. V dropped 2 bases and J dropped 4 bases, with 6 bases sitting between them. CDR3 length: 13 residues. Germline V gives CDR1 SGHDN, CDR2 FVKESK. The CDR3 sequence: CASSQYPNQPQHF. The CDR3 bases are TGTGCCAGCAGCCAATACCCGAATCAGCCCCAGCATTTT.

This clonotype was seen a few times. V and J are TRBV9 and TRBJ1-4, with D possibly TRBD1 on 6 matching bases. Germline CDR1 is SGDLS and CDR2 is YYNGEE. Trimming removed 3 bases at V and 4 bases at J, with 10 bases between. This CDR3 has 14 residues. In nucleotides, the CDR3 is TGTGCCAGCAGCGAGGACAGCCTTAATGAAAAACTGTTTTTT. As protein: CASSEDSLNEKLFF.

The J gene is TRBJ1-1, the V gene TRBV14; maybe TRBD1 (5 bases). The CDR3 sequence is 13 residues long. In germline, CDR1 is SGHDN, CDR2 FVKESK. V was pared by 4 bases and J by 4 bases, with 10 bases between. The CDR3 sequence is CASSRLDSTEAFF. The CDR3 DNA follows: TGTGCCAGCAGCCGCCTAGACAGCACTGAAGCTTTCTTT.